The subject of this entry is one T cell receptor (beta chain). The repertoire was sequenced with immunoSEQ multiplex PCR; TCRdb's copy has only in-frame clones and lacks some. The profile shows approximately 40,000 clones, 96% of them singletons. The sample originates from a study of T cell changes during pregnancy in multiple sclerosis. Germline loops: CDR1 SGHDN, CDR2 FVKESK. CDR3 length: 14 amino acids. V shed 1 base and J shed 5 bases, with 10 bases lying between them. The sequence derives from a female donor with multiple sclerosis, enrolled in a pregnancy study. This rearrangement joins TRBV14 to TRBJ2-3, with TRBD2 as a possible D gene (6 bases). The specimen comprised peripheral blood, sampled in the second trimester of pregnancy. DNA for the CDR3: TGTGCCAGCAGCCAAGGGGCGCGGGGAGATACGCAGTATTTT. Translation: CASSQGARGDTQYF.